This T cell receptor beta chain came from a study of T cells in Graves' hyperthyroidism and ophthalmopathy (dated by TCRdb to the late 2010s). Study-level background: Peripheral blood was sampled at the time of initial diagnosis, prior to any treatment. TCR V-J signatures able to tell the groups apart were searched for in a discovery cohort of 100 patients, of whom more than 40 had Graves' ophthalmopathy and 55 to 60 had stable Graves' hyperthyroidism. For training and testing, the 100 or so patients in the discovery cohort were randomly divided in a 7:3 ratio. The paper describes TCR Vbeta CDR3 sequencing of 120 to 150 peripheral blood samples, made up of 40 to 45 ophthalmopathy patients, 70 to 75 hyperthyroidism patients and 17 progressor patients. Once sampling was done, hyperthyroidism patients were given methimazole at a starting dose of 30 mg daily, whereas ophthalmopathy patients were given high-dose intravenous methylprednisolone. Prospective prediction of ophthalmopathy was tested in an independent validation cohort of approximately 19 hyperthyroidism patients and 15 to 17 patients who later progressed to ophthalmopathy. In addition, the study compared T-cell repertoires in thyroid tissue and in blood from roughly 6 Graves' hyperthyroidism patients. The paper as a whole reports these results and caveats: Most expanded thyroid clonotypes (frequency above 0.001) were also found in blood, which suggests that blood repertoires may mirror thyroid immune responses. Sample size was not statistically predetermined, and blinding of investigators to group allocation was not performed. A 13 V-J signature model separated ophthalmopathy from stable hyperthyroidism, with about 88% sensitivity and roughly 84% specificity in cross-validation and 80%/75% in testing. In validation, progression to ophthalmopathy was predicted by the model with approximately 67% sensitivity and 72.22% specificity, a median of roughly six months before onset.

The TCR beta CDR3 regions were amplified from the RNA transcripts. A first-round RT-PCR of the TCR CDR3 used the HTBI primer set with the Qiagen OneStep RT-PCR kit. A second multiplex PCR round built the libraries, followed by size selection and purification. The libraries were sequenced on an Illumina HiSeq2000 using paired-end 100 bp reads. As for the original processing: SOAPnuke was used to process the raw data, with reads discarded if the reads contained adapters or uncalled bases, had a mean Phred below 15, or lacked an exact constant-primer or identifier match. High-quality paired reads were merged using COPE v1.2.5, and each unique nucleotide sequence was defined as a clonotype. Clonotypes were aligned to IMGT TRBV, TRBD and TRBJ reference segments using MiTCR v1.1. The analysis was restricted to V-J combinations with a frequency above 0.0001, which together covered around 99% of the repertoires. A TCS score was defined as the ratio between F50 (clonal expansion) and ExV (chaos), using BLOSUM62-based TCRdist between CDR3 peptides within each V-J. Welch's t-statistics and random forest reduced some 510 V-J features to around 14, which were used in a naive Bayes classifier (R e1071). The Morisita-Horn index was used to measure how similar the thyroid and blood repertoires were. The public sequencing data were trimmed at Q25 with fastp and processed into clonotypes with MiXCR by TCRdb, which kept only in-frame beta chains. One record per CDR3 amino acid sequence lists the most common genes and DNA. The V and J calls and clone size are TCRdb's, not the authors'. This sample comprises hundreds of thousands of distinct CDR3 sequences, roughly 37% of them detected only once. The top ten clones comprise more than 7% of the sample.

Trimming removed 1 base from V and 4 bases from J; the gene matches leave 4 bases unexplained. The CDR3 contains 15 residues, cysteine and phenylalanine counted. The DNA shown is the 45-base CDR3, in frame from base 1. CDR1 and CDR2 are drawn from the germline V gene (reference sequence): DFQATT, SNEGSKA. About this clonotype itself: Its antigen is unknown. Per-base qualities were not stored, and no clone one base away is much larger.

A patient counted as having stable Graves' hyperthyroidism if no progression to ophthalmopathy occurred over 18 months of follow-up. Hyperthyroidism patients were aged 18 to 65 years and newly diagnosed, with disease duration of less than 2 months. The study excluded patients with uncontrolled infections, other autoimmune diseases, pregnancy or lactation. Diagnoses were based on clinical symptoms, serum thyroxine and TRAb, thyroid ultrasound and orbital computed tomography. PBMCs were separated from about 10 ml of fresh peripheral blood using Ficoll-Paque density gradient centrifugation. Trizol reagent was used to extract total RNA, and RNA quality was then checked on an Agilent 2100 Bioanalyzer.

This TCR was recovered from a man younger than 30 with Graves' hyperthyroidism. The sequence links TRBV20-1 to TRBJ2-5; 12 central bases correspond to TRBD1. The sample was blood. The CDR3 amino acid sequence is: CSARGRDRGRETQYF. The nucleotide sequence reads TGCAGTGCTAGAGGGAGGGACAGGGGGCGAGAGACCCAGTACTTC.